The 13 T cell receptor beta chains below all came from one sample that was sequenced in a study of shared clonotypes between healthy human individuals. Clones were read by immunoSEQ multiplex PCR, and TCRdb kept only the in-frame ones, dropping some. The profile shows about 1.5 million clones, approximately 98% of them singletons. The sequencing input was naive CD4+ T cells sorted from blood. Subset denoted: CD45RA+ positively selected. The receptors stem from a young man in good health.

This clone was recorded once. The chain couples TRBV30 to TRBJ1-2; D uncertain. Germline V CDR1 and CDR2: GTSNPN, SVGIG (reference sequence). With 3 bases removed from V and 8 bases from J, the gap between germline ends came to 13 bases. This CDR3 contains 12 residues. The CDR3 reads CAWSPLTGGYTF. The CDR3 bases are TGTGCCTGGAGCCCCCTGACGGGGGGCTACACCTTC.

The V gene is TRBV5-5, the J gene TRBJ1-1; 11 bases line up with TRBD1. This CDR3 comprises 15 residues. The germline gives CDR1 SGHKS, CDR2 YYEKEE (reference sequence). V gave up 3 bases and J gave up 5 bases; unmatched junction bases: 6. CDR3 sequence (DNA): TGTGCCAGCAGCTGGACAGGGGGCGGTAGGACTGAAGCTTTCTTT. It codes for CASSWTGGGRTEAFF. Complete variable domain (other parts from reference TRBV5-5 and TRBJ1-1): DAGVTQSPTHLIKTRGQQVTLRCSPISGHKSVSWYQQVLGQGPQFIFQYYEKEERGRGNFPDRFSARQFPNYSSELNVNALLLGDSALYLCASSWTGGGRTEAFFGQGTRLTVV.

The rearrangement joins TRBV11-2 to TRBJ1-2; TRBD1 might be the D (5 bases). V was pared by 0 bases and J by 7 bases, with 18 bases between. Looked up from germline, CDR1 is SGHAT and CDR2 is FQNNGV. The CDR3 is 16 residues long. The CDR3 is CASSLDPAQGLFGYTF. CDR3 bases: TGTGCCAGCAGCTTAGATCCGGCCCAGGGTCTTTTTGGCTACACCTTC.

The rearrangement links TRBV7-2 to TRBJ2-3, with 12 positions matching TRBD2. The CDR3 sequence is 17 residues long. V was pared by 1 base and J by 0 bases, with 2 bases of the junction left unmatched. Germline CDR1 is SGHTA and CDR2 is FQGNSA. The DNA of the CDR3 is TGTGCCAGCAGCTTAGTTGGGACTAGCGGGAGCACAGATACGCAGTATTTT. This gives the protein CASSLVGTSGSTDTQYF. Looking up the rest from reference TRBV7-2 and TRBJ2-3 gives the full variable domain: GAGVSQSPSNKVTEKGKDVELRCDPISGHTALYWYRQSLGQGLEFLIYFQGNSAPDKSGLPSDRFSAERTGGSVSTLTIQRTQQEDSAVYLCASSLVGTSGSTDTQYFGPGTRLTVL.

The chain has TRBV2 and TRBJ2-4; tentatively, D is TRBD1 (6 bases). This CDR3 spans 14 amino acids. Germline V lookup: CDR1 SNHLY, CDR2 FYNNEI. Between the trimmed V and J ends, which lost 2 bases and 5 bases, there was a span of 10 bases. In DNA form, the CDR3 reads TGTGCCAGCAGTGAAAGGACAGTACAAAACATTCAGTACTTC. Translated: CASSERTVQNIQYF.

The CDR3 DNA is TGTGCCAGCAGAGCGAGGGGGGGTGGCTACACCTTC. It yields the protein CASRARGGGYTF. The V gene is TRBV6-6, the J gene TRBJ1-2; maybe TRBD1 (6 bases). The CDR3 length is 12 residues. Trimming removed 6 bases from V and 7 bases from J, with 12 bases in between. CDR1 MNHNY and CDR2 SVGAGI come from the germline V gene (reference sequence).

Points on this clone: Other DNA sequences in this specimen translate into the identical CDR3. V usage is TRBV4-1 and J usage is TRBJ1-1; TRBD1 matches at 9 bases. Looked up from germline, CDR1 is MGHRA and CDR2 is YSYEKL. The CDR3 extends over 14 amino acids. With 2 bases clipped from V and 3 bases from J, the junction kept 1 base outside the gene matches. CDR3: CASSQRQGDTEAFF. As DNA, the CDR3 is TGCGCCAGCAGCCAACGACAGGGGGACACTGAAGCTTTCTTT.

The chain recombines TRBV6-5 with TRBJ2-4; TRBD1 is a possible D gene (6 bases). The CDR3 has 13 amino acids. Trimming took 6 bases from V and 9 from J, leaving 15 bases between them. CDR1 is MNHEY, CDR2 SVGAGI, per germline. CDR3 coding DNA: TGTGCCAGCAGCCCTGAGGGGGACATCATTCAGTACTTC. Amino acid sequence: CASSPEGDIIQYF.

A note on this clone: Other DNA sequences in the same sample also yield this CDR3. V usage is TRBV9 and J usage is TRBJ2-2; TRBD2 matches 8 bases. There are 15 residues in the CDR3. CDR1 is SGDLS, CDR2 YYNGEE, per germline. Unmatched junction bases numbered 5, after V lost 0 bases and J lost 7 bases. The CDR3 DNA is TGTGCCAGCAGCGTAGCTGCCAGCGGGAGCGGGGAGCTGTTTTTT. This sequence encodes CASSVAASGSGELFF.

J is TRBJ2-7 and V is TRBV10-3; D may be TRBD2 (6 bases). The germline CDR1 and CDR2 sequences are ENHRY and SYGVKD. Trimming took 10 bases from V and 4 from J, leaving 14 bases between them. This CDR3 has 12 residues. CDR3 DNA: TGTGCCAACGGAGGGCAAGTATACGAGCAGTACTTC. Translation gives CANGGQVYEQYF.

The chain joins TRBV25-1 to TRBJ2-7; D unclear. The germline gives CDR1 MGHDK, CDR2 SYGVNS. V lost 3 bases to trimming and J lost 3 bases, with 15 bases between them. CDR3 length equals 15 residues. CDR3 sequence (DNA): TGTGCCAGCAGTGAGCCCGGATCCGAGTTCTACGAGCAGTACTTC. Encoded protein: CASSEPGSEFYEQYF.

V is TRBV14 and J is TRBJ2-1; TRBD2 matches 11 bases. The length of the CDR3 is 16 residues. The V gene's germline CDR1 is SGHDN and CDR2 FVKESK. J was trimmed by 9 bases and V by 0 bases; bases with no gene match: 7. The CDR3 region is CASSQDRSTSGIEQFF. DNA for the CDR3: TGTGCCAGCAGCCAAGATAGGTCGACTAGCGGGATTGAGCAGTTCTTC. Combining the CDR3 with reference TRBV14 and TRBJ2-1 gives the whole variable domain EAGVTQFPSHSVIEKGQTVTLRCDPISGHDNLYWYRRVMGKEIKFLLHFVKESKQDESGMPNNRFLAERTGGTYSTLKVQPAELEDSGVYFCASSQDRSTSGIEQFFGPGTRLTVL.

Details on this clone: Other nucleotide sequences in the sample specify the same CDR3. V gene TRBV5-1 combines with J gene TRBJ2-5, with TRBD2 matching 9 bases. Unmatched junction bases numbered 1, after V lost 1 base and J lost 3 bases. The CDR3 sequence is 14 residues long. Germline CDR1 is SGHRS and CDR2 is YFSETQ. CDR3 sequence (DNA): TGCGCCAGCAGCTTGATAGCGGGAGAAGAGACCCAGTACTTC. It codes for CASSLIAGEETQYF.